The source of this T cell receptor beta chain is a study of radiotherapy plus CTLA-4 blockade in lung cancer. Study-wide background: Objective responses arose in approximately 20% of patients, and 25% to 40% experienced disease control. The study, taken as a whole, reports: With interferon-beta, early dynamics of blood T cell clones were reported to best predict response. In blood, tumor-derived TCR clones expanded after radiotherapy plus ipilimumab.

Lung cancer patients with chemo-refractory metastatic non-small-cell disease were given focal radiation plus CTLA-4 blockade with ipilimumab. With respect to this clone: Its antigen remains unknown.

This CDR3 is built from 15 residues. Unmatched junction bases numbered 7, after V lost 0 bases and J lost 11 bases. Germline V gene data show CDR1 as SNHLY and CDR2 as FYNNEI. TCRdb's table, derived via immunoSEQ multiplex PCR, lists solely in-frame clones and lacks some. The sample carries 58,000 or so clones, roughly four fifths recorded once. This sequence was found in a human donor with non-small cell lung cancer who had a complete response to radiotherapy plus ipilimumab. The specimen was peripheral blood, collected from a patient treated with radiotherapy plus ipilimumab. The V and J genes are TRBV2 and TRBJ2-5, with 12 positions matching TRBD1. CDR3 sequence: CASSEAGTGGDEQYF. CDR3 in DNA: TGTGCCAGCAGTGAAGCTGGGACAGGGGGCGATGAGCAGTACTTC.